This paragraph reports one T cell receptor (beta chain). The antigen is unknown. The primer mix had 60 Vbeta and 13 Jbeta primers. The data were produced by immunoSEQ multiplex PCR, yet TCRdb's version contains in-frame clones alone and is incomplete. Among some 140,000 clones, roughly 80% were seen once, and the ten largest hold 8.8%. These data belong to a study of cytomegalovirus exposure and HLA in healthy donors. Study conclusions and caveats: Later analysis associated a missense DCLRE1C variant with TCR beta V- and J-gene trimming.

The CDR3 has 15 residues. The V end was cut by 6 bases, the J end by 0 bases, with 12 bases between. Germline loops: CDR1 MNHNS, CDR2 SASEGT. The V gene is TRBV6-1, the J gene TRBJ1-5; D is ambiguous. This receptor was identified in a woman between 50 and 59 years old in good health and CMV-seropositive. The specimen was PBMCs. CDR3 DNA: TGTGCCAGCAGGCCCAGCGGGGATAGCAATCAGCCCCAGCATTTT. Its translation: CASRPSGDSNQPQHF.